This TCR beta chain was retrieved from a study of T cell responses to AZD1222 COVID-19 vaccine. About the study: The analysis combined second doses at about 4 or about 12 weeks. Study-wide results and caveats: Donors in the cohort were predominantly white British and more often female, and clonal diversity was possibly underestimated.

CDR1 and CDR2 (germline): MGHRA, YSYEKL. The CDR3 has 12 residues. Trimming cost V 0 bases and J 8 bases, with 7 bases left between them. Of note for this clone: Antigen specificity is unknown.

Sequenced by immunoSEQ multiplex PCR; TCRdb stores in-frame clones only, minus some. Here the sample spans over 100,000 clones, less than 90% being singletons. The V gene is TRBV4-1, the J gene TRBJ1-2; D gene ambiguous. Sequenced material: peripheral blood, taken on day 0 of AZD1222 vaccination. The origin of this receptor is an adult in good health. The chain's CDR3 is CASSQDRRGYTF. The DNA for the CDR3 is TGCGCCAGCAGCCAAGACAGACGGGGCTACACCTTC.